Each of the 17 T cell receptor beta chains below was sequenced from the same sample in a study of blood T cell repertoires in COVID-19 (dated by TCRdb to 2020 to 2021). Receptors were amplified or captured by the immunoSEQ multiplex PCR assay. Not all clones reach the TCRdb copy of this immuneACCESS table, which keeps in-frame sequences only. Checked studies attribute under half of the gap to unresolved V genes and leave the rest unexplained. The sample records roughly 48,000 clones, 85% to 90% of which are singletons. The ten largest clones capture roughly an eighth of the sample. The sample consisted of peripheral blood. Receptors were obtained from a human donor in a cohort sampled during active COVID-19.

The rearrangement links TRBV5-1 to TRBJ1-2; D is undetermined. Germline V gene data show CDR1 as SGHRS and CDR2 as YFSETQ. The V and J ends lost 0 bases and 3 bases respectively, with 21 bases between them. This CDR3 has 18 residues. CDR3 DNA: TGCGCCAGCAGCTTGGATCCGGGCCCTGGGCTGGGAGACTATGGCTACACCTTC. Amino acids: CASSLDPGPGLGDYGYTF.

The V call is TRBV6-5, the J call TRBJ1-4; a possible D gene is TRBD1 (6 bases). The V end lost 6 bases, the J end lost 5 bases, and 10 bases lay between the germline ends. Germline lookup yields CDR1 MNHEY and CDR2 SVGAGI. There are 13 residues in the CDR3. Here the CDR3 reads CASRGQGNEKLFF. In DNA form, the CDR3 reads TGTGCCAGCAGGGGGCAGGGGAATGAAAAACTGTTTTTT.

This clone was found a few times. The CDR3 sequence: CASSLHTSNYGYTF. CDR3 nucleotide sequence: TGTGCCAGCAGCTTACATACAAGTAACTATGGCTACACCTTC. This rearrangement joins TRBV7-9 to TRBJ1-2; D not resolved. This CDR3 is built from 14 residues. V lost 2 bases, J lost 1 base, and 8 bases lay in between. Germline values: CDR1 SEHNR, CDR2 FQNEAQ (reference sequence).

V usage is TRBV27 and J usage is TRBJ2-7; tentative D call: TRBD1 (5 bases). CDR1 is MNHEY and CDR2 is SMNVEV in the germline V gene (reference sequence). The CDR3 loop spans 12 amino acids. Trimming pared 4 bases from V and 4 bases from J, leaving 8 bases between. The CDR3 DNA is TGTGCCAGCAGTTCCCAGGGTTACGAGCAGTACTTC. This gives the protein CASSSQGYEQYF.

The chain links TRBV4-3 to TRBJ1-2, with D possibly matching TRBD1 (5 bases). Germline V gene data show CDR1 as LGHNA and CDR2 as YSLEER. V gave up 1 base and J gave up 4 bases, with 10 bases separating them. The CDR3 runs 14 residues. In nucleotides, the CDR3 is TGCGCCAGCAGCCAAGCACGGGGGGGCTATGGCTACACCTTC. Encoded protein: CASSQARGGYGYTF.

J is TRBJ2-7 and V is TRBV19, with D possibly TRBD1 on 5 matching bases. Trimming removed 6 bases at V and 0 bases at J, with 9 bases between. Looked up from germline, CDR1 is LNHDA and CDR2 is SQIVND (reference sequence). The CDR3 is 13 amino acids. The CDR3 sequence is CASSVGHSYEQYF. DNA for the CDR3: TGTGCCAGTAGCGTCGGACACTCCTACGAGCAGTACTTC.

The chain joins TRBV7-6 to TRBJ1-1, with D uncertain. Germline V CDR1 and CDR2: SGHVS, FNYEAQ. V was pared by 1 base and J by 1 base, with 7 bases between. CDR3 size: 14 residues. CDR3 residues: CASSLGAPNTEAFF. The CDR3 DNA reads TGTGCCAGCAGCTTAGGGGCCCCGAACACTGAAGCTTTCTTT.

The chain uses TRBV7-2 and TRBJ2-1; the match to TRBD1 covers 7 bases. CDR3 length equals 14 residues. Germline-derived CDR1 and CDR2 are SGHTA and FQGNSA. Unmatched junction bases numbered 1, after V lost 2 bases and J lost 3 bases. CDR3 residues: CASSLRGLYNEQFF. CDR3 nucleotide sequence: TGTGCCAGCAGCTTAAGGGGGCTCTACAATGAGCAGTTCTTC.

Here the CDR3 DNA reads TGCGCCAGCAGCCAAGGGCATTCACCCCTCCACTTT. This codes for CASSQGHSPLHF. V is TRBV4-1 and J is TRBJ1-6; D is uncertain. The germline CDR1 and CDR2 sequences are MGHRA and YSYEKL. With 1 base removed from V and 8 bases from J, the gap between germline ends came to 3 bases. The CDR3 is 12 amino acids.

The chain combines TRBV3-1 (or the pseudogene TRBV3-2) with TRBJ1-1; D gene ambiguous. The CDR3 extends over 14 amino acids. Germline V gene lookup returns CDR1 LGHDT and CDR2 YNNKEL (reference sequence). Trimming took 6 bases from V and 5 from J, leaving 16 bases between them. The CDR3 sequence is CASSREISGTEAFF. In DNA, the CDR3 is TGTGCCAGCAGTCGTGAAATCTCGGGGACTGAAGCTTTCTTT.

V usage is TRBV2 and J usage is TRBJ1-5; maybe TRBD1 (5 bases). This CDR3 contains 14 residues. The germline V gene has CDR1 SNHLY and CDR2 FYNNEI. V lost 6 bases and J 4 bases, leaving 13 bases between the germline ends. This CDR3 is CASRDPRQNQPQHF. CDR3 DNA sequence: TGTGCCAGCAGGGACCCTCGACAGAATCAGCCCCAGCATTTT.

This clone has just one count. This chain connects TRBV4-3 to TRBJ1-3; D is unresolved. CDR1 and CDR2 from the germline V gene are LGHNA and YSLEER. Trimming pared 1 base from V and 4 bases from J, leaving 14 bases between. The CDR3 is made up of 16 amino acids. CDR3 coding DNA: TGCGCCAGCAGCCAAGTTTCGGGGTCTTCCGGAAACACCATATATTTT. This sequence encodes CASSQVSGSSGNTIYF.

The rearrangement links TRBV2 to TRBJ1-2, with D possibly being TRBD1 (6 bases). CDR3 size: 14 residues. The V and J ends lost 5 bases and 1 base respectively, with 11 bases between them. Germline-derived CDR1 and CDR2 are SNHLY and FYNNEI. DNA of the CDR3: TGTGCCAGCAGTCTAGGACAGCGTAACTATGGCTACACCTTC. Protein sequence: CASSLGQRNYGYTF.

The chain carries TRBV7-9 and TRBJ2-3; D unresolved. In germline, CDR1 is SEHNR, CDR2 FQNEAQ (reference sequence). The ends were cut back, 1 base at V and 2 bases at J, with 7 bases in the middle. This CDR3 comprises 14 residues. CDR3 DNA: TGTGCCAGCAGCTTAGGAGTCCCCACAGATACGCAGTATTTT. Residues: CASSLGVPTDTQYF.

The rearrangement links TRBV18 to TRBJ1-1; no clear D gene. This CDR3 comprises 12 residues. Trimming left V 5 bases short and J 5 bases short, with 9 bases between. The germline CDR1 and CDR2 sequences are KGHSH and LQKENI. CDR3 DNA sequence: TGTGCCAGCTCAACCGCGAGGACTGAAGCTTTCTTT. Its translation: CASSTARTEAFF.

This chain uses TRBV9 with TRBJ1-6; D gene ambiguous. This CDR3 is built from 14 residues. Germline V gene data show CDR1 as SGDLS and CDR2 as YYNGEE. The V end was cut by 4 bases, the J end by 13 bases, with 18 bases between. In DNA form, the CDR3 reads TGTGCCAGCAGCCTGGTAGATAGGACTGATCCCCTCCACTTT. Protein sequence: CASSLVDRTDPLHF.

This chain connects TRBV6-2 or TRBV6-3 to TRBJ1-2; D may be TRBD1 (6 bases). Germline V gives CDR1 MNHEY, CDR2 SVGEGT. V dropped 4 bases and J dropped 2 bases, with 11 bases sitting between them. CDR3 length equals 14 residues. CDR3 residues: CASSSSTGNYGYTF. In nucleotides, the CDR3 is TGTGCCAGCAGTTCGTCAACAGGGAACTATGGCTACACCTTC.